One sample yielded the 5 T cell receptor beta chains listed below, sequenced in a study of cytomegalovirus exposure and HLA in healthy donors. 60 Vbeta and 13 Jbeta primers were used in PCR. This table comes from immunoSEQ multiplex PCR, and its TCRdb copy is limited to in-frame clones, with some not included. The profile shows 150,000 to 200,000 clones, 9.5% to 15% of them singletons. Material: PBMCs. The receptors come from a man in his fifties in good health and CMV-seropositive.

The V gene is TRBV7-8, the J gene TRBJ2-7; TRBD2 matches at 7 bases. V dropped 0 bases and J dropped 1; count of bases not matched to a gene: 3. Germline CDR1 is SGHVS and CDR2 is FQNEAQ. The CDR3 is 15 amino acids. In DNA, the CDR3 is TGTGCCAGCAGCTTAGCGGCCGGGGGGTCCTACGAGCAGTACTTC. Translated: CASSLAAGGSYEQYF. The variable domain in full, completed from reference TRBV7-8 and TRBJ2-7, reads GAGVSQSPRYKVAKRGQDVALRCDPISGHVSLFWYQQALGQGPEFLTYFQNEAQLDKSGLPSDRFFAERPEGSVSTLKIQRTQQEDSAVYLCASSLAAGGSYEQYFGPGTRLTVT.

The chain joins TRBV2 to TRBJ2-5, with 13 bases identical to TRBD2. Germline CDR1 reads SNHLY; CDR2 reads FYNNEI. This CDR3 has 16 amino acids. J gave up 3 bases and V 7 bases, and 8 bases lay outside the gene matches. The DNA of the CDR3 is TGTGCCAGCATGTGGACTAGCGGGGGTATAAAAGAGACCCAGTACTTC. This sequence encodes CASMWTSGGIKETQYF.

This clone was counted a few times. V gene TRBV2 combines with J gene TRBJ2-5, with TRBD2 matching over 7 bases. The CDR3 sequence is 12 residues long. The junction had 6 bases not matched to a gene; V was cut back by 7 bases and J by 7 bases. Germline V gene lookup returns CDR1 SNHLY and CDR2 FYNNEI. The DNA for the CDR3 is TGTGCCAGCACCGACTTAGCGGGGACCCAGTACTTC. As protein: CASTDLAGTQYF.

CDR3 sequence reads: CASSLPGLGHNEQFF. As DNA, the CDR3 is TGCGCCAGCAGCTTGCCAGGGCTGGGGCACAATGAGCAGTTCTTC. This chain connects TRBV5-1 to TRBJ2-1; perhaps TRBD1 as D (5 bases). The V end lost 1 base, the J end lost 5 bases, and 13 bases lay between the germline ends. The CDR3 is made up of 15 amino acids. Looked up from germline, CDR1 is SGHRS and CDR2 is YFSETQ.

The J gene is TRBJ2-5, the V gene TRBV7-6; 10 nucleotides agree with TRBD1. Germline V gene data show CDR1 as SGHVS and CDR2 as FNYEAQ. Trimming took 8 bases from V and 5 from J; bases not matched to a gene: 8. The length of the CDR3 is 14 residues. CDR3 sequence reads: CASATTGGGETQYF. In DNA, the CDR3 is TGTGCCAGCGCTACGACAGGGGGCGGGGAGACCCAGTACTTC. Full variable domain (outside the CDR3, taken from reference TRBV7-6 and TRBJ2-5): GAGVSQSPRYKVTKRGQDVALRCDPISGHVSLYWYRQALGQGPEFLTYFNYEAQQDKSGLPNDRFSAERPEGSISTLTIQRTEQRDSAMYRCASATTGGGETQYFGPGTRLLVL.